The 12 T cell receptor beta chains below come from one sample, sequenced in a study of blood T cell repertoires in COVID-19 (dated by TCRdb to 2020 to 2022). To prepare the library, the immunoSEQ multiplex PCR assay was applied. TCRdb obtained this table from immuneACCESS and retained in-frame rearrangements with V and J assigned. These tables miss some clones; where compared with another copy, unresolved V genes account for less than half of the shortfall, and the remainder is unexplained. Recorded for this sample are 75,000 or so clones; 84% of them occurred a single time. The top ten hold 3% to 4.5% of the sample. Specimen: peripheral blood. The origin of the receptors is a man over 45 with acute or convalescent COVID-19.

The chain is built from TRBV11-3 and TRBJ2-1, with D perhaps TRBD2 (6 bases). V lost 1 base to trimming and J lost 6 bases, with 10 bases between them. The CDR3 loop spans 14 amino acids. Germline V gives CDR1 SGHNT, CDR2 YENEEA. The CDR3 DNA follows: TGTGCCAGCAGCTTAGTTCGGGAGATCAATGAGCAGTTCTTC. Encoded protein: CASSLVREINEQFF.

This clone turned up a few times. This rearrangement joins TRBV27 to TRBJ2-1; no definite D call. Germline CDR1 and CDR2: MNHEY and SMNVEV (reference sequence). The CDR3 has 16 residues. The V end lost 1 base, the J end lost 0 bases, and 10 bases lay between the germline ends. For the CDR3, the DNA is TGTGCCAGCAGTTTATATTCTACGAGCTCCTACAATGAGCAGTTCTTC. This encodes CASSLYSTSSYNEQFF.

The V and J genes are TRBV24-1 and TRBJ1-2; D may be TRBD1 (5 bases). Trimming removed 3 bases from V and 3 bases from J, with 10 bases in between. Looked up from germline, CDR1 is KGHDR and CDR2 is SFDVKD. CDR3 size: 14 residues. The CDR3 sequence: CATSDTDRDYGYTF. DNA of the CDR3: TGTGCCACCAGTGATACCGACAGAGACTATGGCTACACCTTC.

V usage is TRBV2 and J usage is TRBJ1-6; possible D gene TRBD1, 5 bases. Germline V CDR1 and CDR2: SNHLY, FYNNEI. This CDR3 comprises 12 residues. V dropped 10 bases and J dropped 6 bases, with 10 bases sitting between them. The CDR3: CATRDFNSPLHF. In nucleotides, the CDR3 is TGTGCCACCCGGGACTTTAATTCACCCCTCCACTTT.

The rearrangement links TRBV9 to TRBJ2-7, with 7 bases lining up with TRBD1. Germline V gene lookup returns CDR1 SGDLS and CDR2 YYNGEE. The CDR3 contains 14 residues. The junction had 12 bases not matched to a gene; V was cut back by 7 bases and J by 5 bases. DNA for the CDR3: TGTGCCAGCGGGCCGGGACAGTCTTTCGACGAGCAGTACTTC. Protein: CASGPGQSFDEQYF.

The rearrangement uses TRBV6-5 and TRBJ2-7, with 13 bases lining up with TRBD2. Germline CDR1 MNHEY, CDR2 SVGAGI. Trimming took 6 bases from V and 7 from J; bases not matched to a gene: 6. CDR3 length: 14 amino acids. For the CDR3, the DNA is TGTGCCAGCAGCCCGGGACTAGCGGGACGGGAGCAGTACTTC. Its protein product is CASSPGLAGREQYF.

The rearrangement joins TRBV28 to TRBJ1-2, with D maybe TRBD1 (6 bases). The V end lost 5 bases, the J end lost 4 bases, and 17 bases lay between the germline ends. The CDR3 covers 15 residues. In germline, CDR1 is MDHEN, CDR2 SYDVKM. CDR3 nucleotides: TGTGCCAGCAGTCCCCCGGGGGGGGCAGTCTATGGCTACACCTTC. Translation gives CASSPPGGAVYGYTF.

The table lists this clone with a count of one. This chain's CDR3 is CSVVAGTPVTDTQYF. CDR3 nucleotides: TGCAGCGTTGTGGCCGGGACTCCAGTCACAGATACGCAGTATTTT. The rearrangement links TRBV29-1 to TRBJ2-3; D may be TRBD2 (6 bases). Germline-derived CDR1 and CDR2 are SQVTM and ANQGSEA. Trimming stripped 4 bases from V and 2 bases from J, with 16 bases between. The CDR3 has 15 amino acids.

The V gene is TRBV30, the J gene TRBJ2-3; TRBD2 matches 7 bases. Germline-derived CDR1 and CDR2 are GTSNPN and SVGIG (reference sequence). The CDR3 length is 15 residues. Trimming removed 0 bases from V and 2 bases from J; junction bases left unmatched: 5. Here the CDR3 reads CAWSVRAGITDTQYF. CDR3 DNA sequence: TGTGCCTGGAGTGTAAGAGCGGGGATCACAGATACGCAGTATTTT.

The chain uses TRBV29-1 and TRBJ2-1, with TRBD2 matching 12 bases. V gave up 1 base and J gave up 2 bases; unmatched junction bases: 6. The CDR3 totals 17 residues. The V gene's germline CDR1 is SQVTM and CDR2 ANQGSEA. CDR3 protein: CSVEGLAGDLTYNEQFF. In DNA, the CDR3 is TGCAGCGTTGAAGGACTAGCGGGGGACCTAACCTACAATGAGCAGTTCTTC.

The rearrangement joins TRBV5-1 to TRBJ2-7, with 9 bases identical to TRBD1. V dropped 4 bases and J dropped 2; count of bases not matched to a gene: 4. Germline CDR1 SGHRS, CDR2 YFSETQ. There are 14 residues in the CDR3. CDR3 sequence (DNA): TGCGCCAGCAGCCCCGGGACAGGGACCTACGAGCAGTACTTC. Translated, it gives CASSPGTGTYEQYF.

The genes are TRBV4-2 and TRBJ2-7; 8 positions match TRBD1. Germline V gene data show CDR1 as LGHNA and CDR2 as YNFKEQ. The CDR3 has 15 residues. J was trimmed by 6 bases and V by 0 bases; bases with no gene match: 7. The CDR3 loop is CASSQDPGTGREQYF. CDR3 nucleotides: TGTGCCAGCAGCCAAGATCCCGGGACAGGTCGCGAGCAGTACTTC.